A single sample is the source of the 13 T cell receptor beta chains below, sequenced in a study of T cells in localized non-small cell lung cancer. Here immunoSEQ multiplex PCR was the method, and the copy in TCRdb shows in-frame clones only, minus some. This sample carries 55,000 to 75,000 clones, approximately 93% of them seen once, and the ten largest clones take about 20%. The source material was peripheral blood, sampled before any cancer treatment. These receptors all stem from a man between 35 and 75 years old with stage I lung adenocarcinoma.

The CDR3 sequence: CASSLEQGGTGELFF. CDR3 DNA sequence: TGCGCCAGCAGCTTGGAACAGGGGGGCACCGGGGAGCTGTTTTTT. This sequence joins TRBV5-1 and TRBJ2-2; TRBD1 matches at 8 bases. CDR1 SGHRS and CDR2 YFSETQ come from the germline V gene. V gave up 0 bases and J gave up 4 bases; unmatched junction bases: 2. This CDR3 has 15 amino acids.

This clone was seen only a few times. V is TRBV5-1 and J is TRBJ1-4, with D uncertain. Germline CDR1 SGHRS, CDR2 YFSETQ. This CDR3 spans 14 amino acids. V lost 4 bases and J lost 5, with 12 bases in between. CDR3 residues: CASSPEWRNEKLFF. The CDR3 coding sequence is TGCGCCAGCAGCCCCGAGTGGCGAAATGAAAAACTGTTTTTT.

V usage is TRBV15 and J usage is TRBJ2-4; D perhaps matches TRBD2 (5 bases). The V end lost 3 bases, the J end lost 14 bases, and 14 bases lay between the germline ends. The germline V gene encodes CDR1 LNHNV and CDR2 YYDKDF (reference sequence). The CDR3 runs 12 residues. The CDR3 sequence: CATSSPRGRKYF. For the CDR3, the DNA is TGTGCCACCAGCAGTCCCCGGGGTAGGAAGTACTTC.

The CDR3 bases are TGTGCCAGCAGCTTGATCGACAGCCACTATGGCTACACCTTC. Its protein product is CASSLIDSHYGYTF. This sequence joins TRBV5-6 and TRBJ1-2, with D tentatively TRBD1 (5 bases). Trimming left V 1 base short and J 3 bases short, with 10 bases between. Germline V gene lookup returns CDR1 SGHDT and CDR2 YYEEEE. This CDR3 comprises 14 residues.

This chain uses TRBV18 with TRBJ1-4; D remains ambiguous. The germline CDR1 and CDR2 sequences are KGHSH and LQKENI. Trimming removed 4 bases from V and 3 bases from J, with 12 bases in between. The CDR3 extends over 15 amino acids. CDR3 amino acids: CASSLQSGANEKLFF. Written as DNA, the CDR3 is TGTGCCAGCTCACTCCAGAGTGGGGCTAATGAAAAACTGTTTTTT.

The CDR3 coding sequence is TGTGCCAGCAGCCCCGGGACCATTAACACCGGGGAGCTGTTTTTT. This codes for CASSPGTINTGELFF. The chain recombines TRBV6-5 with TRBJ2-2; either TRBD1 or TRBD2 may supply D (5 bases each). This CDR3 region has 15 residues. V dropped 6 bases and J dropped 2 bases, with 13 bases sitting between them. Germline CDR1 MNHEY, CDR2 SVGAGI.

The gene calls are TRBV18 and TRBJ2-7; 11 bases match TRBD1. V lost 5 bases to trimming and J lost 1 base; unmatched junction nucleotides: 7. This CDR3 contains 16 residues. Germline CDR1 and CDR2: KGHSH and LQKENI. The CDR3 DNA reads TGTGCCAGCTCAAGGGGACAGGGGGTTGAGTCCTACGAGCAGTACTTC. Its translation is CASSRGQGVESYEQYF.

This chain connects TRBV5-1 to TRBJ1-3; D gene unclear. The CDR3 is made up of 15 amino acids. V was trimmed by 2 bases and J by 0 bases, leaving 9 bases between them. Germline loops: CDR1 SGHRS, CDR2 YFSETQ. The CDR3 DNA reads TGCGCCAGCAGCTTCGGGGATTTCTCTGGAAACACCATATATTTT. Encoded protein: CASSFGDFSGNTIYF.

This clone was seen only once. The chain combines TRBV5-1 with TRBJ1-1; D is uncertain. Germline CDR1 and CDR2: SGHRS and YFSETQ. Trimming took off 0 bases at V and 1 base at J, with 10 bases between the two ends. This CDR3 spans 15 amino acids. The CDR3 reads CASSLEVAGNTEAFF. The CDR3 nucleotides are TGCGCCAGCAGCTTGGAGGTTGCGGGGAACACTGAAGCTTTCTTT. Looking up the rest from reference TRBV5-1 and TRBJ1-1 gives the full variable domain: KAGVTQTPRYLIKTRGQQVTLSCSPISGHRSVSWYQQTPGQGLQFLFEYFSETQRNKGNFPGRFSGRQFSNSRSEMNVSTLELGDSALYLCASSLEVAGNTEAFFGQGTRLTVV.

This chain links TRBV7-9 with TRBJ1-1; no clear D. The V gene's germline CDR1 is SEHNR and CDR2 FQNEAQ (reference sequence). CDR3 length equals 13 residues. Trimming stripped 2 bases from V and 1 base from J, with 5 bases between. CDR3 sequence: CASSLQANTEAFF. The CDR3, as DNA: TGTGCCAGCAGCTTACAGGCGAACACTGAAGCTTTCTTT.

The table lists this clone with a count of one. The gene calls are TRBV5-8 and TRBJ2-7; weak D call: TRBD2 (6 bases). V was cut by 1 base and J by 0 bases, with 11 bases left in between. From germline, CDR1 is SGHTS and CDR2 YDEGEE. CDR3 size: 15 residues. DNA for the CDR3: TGTGCCAGCAGCTTGTATCGGGGGACCTCCTACGAGCAGTACTTC. Protein sequence: CASSLYRGTSYEQYF. The full variable domain, completed using reference TRBV5-8 and TRBJ2-7, is EAGVTQSPTHLIKTRGQQATLRCSPISGHTSVYWYQQALGLGLQFLLWYDEGEERNRGNFPPRFSGRQFPNYSSELNVNALELEDSALYLCASSLYRGTSYEQYFGPGTRLTVT.

The J gene is TRBJ1-1, the V gene TRBV7-8; D might be TRBD1 (5 bases). Germline V gives CDR1 SGHVS, CDR2 FQNEAQ. V was clipped by 6 bases and J by 6 bases, with 11 bases between them. This CDR3 comprises 12 residues. The CDR3: CASSFRGAEAFF. In nucleotides, the CDR3 is TGTGCCAGCAGTTTTCGGGGGGCTGAAGCTTTCTTT.

The CDR3, as DNA: TGTGCCAGTAGTATTGGGCAAATGGACACCGGGGAGCTGTTTTTT. Translating gives CASSIGQMDTGELFF. The gene calls are TRBV19 and TRBJ2-2; D remains ambiguous. The V gene lost 3 bases and the J gene lost 3 bases, with 11 bases spanning the gap. The CDR3 spans 15 residues. The germline V gene encodes CDR1 LNHDA and CDR2 SQIVND (reference sequence).